This T cell receptor beta chain is from a study of blood T cell repertoires in COVID-19. Method: immunoSEQ multiplex PCR; TCRdb's copy keeps in-frame clones and lacks some. Here the sample spans about 370,000 clones, 80% to 90% being singletons. Germline loops: CDR1 SGHNT, CDR2 YENEEA. This CDR3 has 12 residues. The J segment lost 11 bases and the V segment lost 5 bases, leaving 6 bases of the junction unmatched. The sequence was collected from a man between 18 and 29 years old who had recovered from COVID-19. The sequencing input was PBMCs or T cells enriched from blood (not recorded which). The V and J genes are TRBV11-3 and TRBJ2-1; 7 bases agree with TRBD1. CDR3 bases: TGTGCCAGCAGCGCGGAACAGGGGAAGCAGTTCTTC. Translating gives CASSAEQGKQFF.